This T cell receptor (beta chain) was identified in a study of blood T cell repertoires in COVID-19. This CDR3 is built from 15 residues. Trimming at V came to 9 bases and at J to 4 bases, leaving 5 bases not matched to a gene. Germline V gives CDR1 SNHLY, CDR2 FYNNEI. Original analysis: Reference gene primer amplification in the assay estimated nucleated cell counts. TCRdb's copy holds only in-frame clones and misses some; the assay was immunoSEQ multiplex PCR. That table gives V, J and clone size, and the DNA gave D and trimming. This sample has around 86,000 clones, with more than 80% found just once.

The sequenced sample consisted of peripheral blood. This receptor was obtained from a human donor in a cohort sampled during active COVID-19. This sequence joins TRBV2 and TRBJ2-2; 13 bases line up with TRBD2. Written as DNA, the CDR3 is TGTGCCAGTACCGGGACTAGCGGGACCACCGGGGAGCTGTTTTTT. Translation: CASTGTSGTTGELFF.